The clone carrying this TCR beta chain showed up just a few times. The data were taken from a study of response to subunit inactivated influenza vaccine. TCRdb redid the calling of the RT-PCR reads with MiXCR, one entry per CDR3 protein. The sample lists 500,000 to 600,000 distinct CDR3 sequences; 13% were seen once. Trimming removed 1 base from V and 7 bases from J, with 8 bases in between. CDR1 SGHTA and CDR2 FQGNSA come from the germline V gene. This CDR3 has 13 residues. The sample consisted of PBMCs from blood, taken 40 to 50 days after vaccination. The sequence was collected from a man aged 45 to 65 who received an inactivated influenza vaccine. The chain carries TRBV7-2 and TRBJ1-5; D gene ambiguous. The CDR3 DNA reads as TGTGCCAGCAGCTTAGGGGAGGTACAGCCCCAGCATTTT. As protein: CASSLGEVQPQHF.